This T cell receptor beta chain was identified during a study of cytomegalovirus exposure and HLA in healthy donors. Whole-study context: HLA-typed donors were the source of roughly 85 million unique TCRs held in an early data release. General study findings and limits: Both high specificity and high sensitivity reportedly marked the classifier's diagnosis of cytomegalovirus status. A later examination showed that TCR association rates differed by HLA locus, with DRB1 most and HLA-C fewest. Previous analysis showed most TCR beta V segments were productive about 90% or about 30% of the time.

A word on this clone: As yet, its antigen is unknown.

This CDR3 spans 14 amino acids. V lost 7 bases, J lost 1 base, and 13 bases lay in between. Germline CDR1 is LNHDA and CDR2 is SQIVND (reference sequence). The PCR contained 60 Vbeta and 13 Jbeta primers. Data came from immunoSEQ multiplex PCR; TCRdb stores just in-frame clones and leaves some out. Among around 170,000 clones listed, about four fifths were seen once. Specimen: PBMCs. The V gene is TRBV19, the J gene TRBJ2-5; D is possibly TRBD1 (5 bases). The origin of this receptor is a woman in her 50s in good health and CMV-seropositive. CDR3 loop: CASNPGRAQETQYF. CDR3 nucleotides: TGTGCCAGTAACCCGGGCAGGGCCCAAGAGACCCAGTACTTC.